Each of the 30 T cell receptor beta chains below was sequenced from the same sample in a study of blood T cell repertoires in COVID-19. TCRdb's table, derived via immunoSEQ multiplex PCR, lists solely in-frame clones and lacks some. The sample comprises about 130,000 clones, about 86% of which are singletons, and about a sixth rests with the top ten. The sample taken for sequencing was peripheral blood. These receptors originate from a woman aged 50 to 60 with acute or convalescent COVID-19.

There are a few counts of this clone. The CDR3 protein is CASSYRRGGNSPLHF. The DNA of the CDR3 is TGTGCCAGCAGTTACAGGCGGGGTGGTAATTCACCCCTCCACTTT. The chain uses TRBV6-5 and TRBJ1-6; no clear D. Trimming removed 2 bases at V and 6 bases at J, with 11 bases between. CDR3 length equals 15 residues. Germline CDR1 and CDR2: MNHEY and SVGAGI.

The chain links TRBV2 to TRBJ2-7, with a weak D call TRBD1 (7 bases). The germline V gene encodes CDR1 SNHLY and CDR2 FYNNEI. This CDR3 has 13 residues. V lost 8 bases and J lost 7, with 18 bases in between. CDR3 in amino acids: CASSGQAGGEQYF. The CDR3 DNA sequence: TGTGCCAGCTCTGGGCAGGCAGGGGGGGAGCAGTACTTC.

This chain joins TRBV6-5 and TRBJ2-1, with 7 bases matching TRBD1. J lost 3 bases, V lost 6 bases, and 8 bases had no gene match. CDR1 and CDR2 from the germline V gene are MNHEY and SVGAGI. The CDR3 length is 15 residues. This CDR3 reads CASRTGVPNYNEQFF. CDR3 coding DNA: TGTGCCAGCAGAACAGGGGTACCCAACTACAATGAGCAGTTCTTC.

The chain uses TRBV6-5 and TRBJ2-1, with 7 bases matching TRBD1. This CDR3 comprises 14 residues. The V and J ends lost 10 bases and 4 bases, in that order; junction bases with no gene match: 10. The germline V gene encodes CDR1 MNHEY and CDR2 SVGAGI. CDR3 amino acids: CATDGQTGYNEQFF. CDR3 DNA sequence: TGTGCCACCGACGGTCAGACAGGGTACAATGAGCAGTTCTTC.

The rearrangement uses TRBV5-8 and TRBJ1-1, with 9 bases that match TRBD1. V dropped 1 base and J dropped 8; count of bases not matched to a gene: 9. This CDR3 has 15 amino acids. The V gene's germline CDR1 is SGHTS and CDR2 YDEGEE. The CDR3 loop reads CASSLWDRALSEAFF. The CDR3 coding sequence is TGTGCCAGCAGCTTGTGGGACAGGGCCCTCAGCGAAGCTTTCTTT.

CDR3 protein: CSASQLAGISYEQYF. The CDR3 DNA follows: TGCAGTGCTAGTCAATTGGCAGGGATATCCTACGAGCAGTACTTC. The chain combines TRBV20-1 with TRBJ2-7; possible D gene TRBD1, 5 bases. Germline lookup yields CDR1 DFQATT and CDR2 SNEGSKA (reference sequence). The V end was cut by 3 bases, the J end by 1 base, with 16 bases between. The CDR3 consists of 15 residues.

This rearrangement joins TRBV3-1 (or the pseudogene TRBV3-2) to TRBJ1-5, with 7 nucleotides matching TRBD1. V was pared by 3 bases and J by 1 base, with 3 bases of the junction left unmatched. The CDR3 is 15 amino acids. CDR1 is LGHDT, CDR2 YNNKEL, per germline (reference sequence). CDR3 DNA sequence: TGTGCCAGCAGCCAGGCAGGGGGAAGCAATCAGCCCCAGCATTTT. Residues: CASSQAGGSNQPQHF.

The rearrangement uses TRBV28 and TRBJ1-5; no definite D call. This CDR3 region has 13 residues. V was clipped by 6 bases and J by 7 bases, with 13 bases between them. The V gene's germline CDR1 is MDHEN and CDR2 SYDVKM. The DNA for the CDR3 is TGTGCCAGCAGCTCTCCTCGGTGGCAGCCCCAGCATTTT. Protein: CASSSPRWQPQHF.

CDR3 region: CAISKTGGEETQYF. DNA for the CDR3: TGTGCCATCAGCAAGACAGGGGGAGAAGAGACCCAGTACTTC. This rearrangement joins TRBV10-3 to TRBJ2-5; TRBD1 matches at 9 bases. V lost 6 bases, J lost 3 bases, and 5 bases stayed unmatched. The length of the CDR3 is 14 residues. Germline CDR1 is ENHRY and CDR2 is SYGVKD.

Only one count was recorded for this clone. The chain links TRBV28 to TRBJ1-4; D is ambiguous. This CDR3 spans 12 amino acids. Trimming shortened V by 8 bases and J by 8 bases, and 12 bases separated the two germline ends. The germline V gene has CDR1 MDHEN and CDR2 SYDVKM. The CDR3 sequence: CASGPTGEKLFF. Here the CDR3 DNA reads TGTGCCAGCGGCCCCACGGGAGAAAAACTGTTTTTT.

V is TRBV6-5 and J is TRBJ2-1; 9 bases are a match to TRBD1. The trim removed 6 bases at V and 6 bases at J, leaving 9 bases unmatched. CDR3 length: 15 residues. Germline CDR1 MNHEY, CDR2 SVGAGI. The CDR3: CASSRPADRGNEQFF. Written as DNA, the CDR3 is TGTGCCAGCAGCCGACCAGCGGACAGGGGCAATGAGCAGTTCTTC.

V gene TRBV20-1 combines with J gene TRBJ1-2; D possibly corresponds to TRBD1 (5 bases). Trimming shortened V by 3 bases and J by 5 bases, and 10 bases separated the two germline ends. CDR3 length: 12 amino acids. Germline CDR1 DFQATT, CDR2 SNEGSKA (reference sequence). CDR3 sequence: CSASTGTYGYTF. The CDR3 nucleotides are TGCAGTGCTAGTACTGGGACTTATGGCTACACCTTC.

The V gene is TRBV12-2, the J gene TRBJ2-1; the D call in the table, TRBD2, was not verified against the DNA. TRBV12-2 is labeled a pseudogene. The CDR3 has 14 residues. The CDR3 sequence: CARLAGYGYNEQFF. The CDR3 DNA reads as TGTGCTCGGCTAGCGGGGTATGGGTACAATGAGCAGTTCTTC.

This rearrangement joins TRBV6-6 to TRBJ1-1, with TRBD1 matching 9 bases. Germline CDR1 MNHNY, CDR2 SVGAGI (reference sequence). V shed 6 bases, J shed 7 bases, and the junction held 12 bases outside the gene matches. This CDR3 region has 15 residues. The CDR3 loop reads CASSPPPTGGLEAFF. DNA for the CDR3: TGTGCCAGCAGCCCGCCCCCCACAGGGGGCCTTGAAGCTTTCTTT.

The chain has TRBV2 and TRBJ2-1; the match to TRBD1 covers 10 bases. This CDR3 contains 14 residues. Germline CDR1 is SNHLY and CDR2 is FYNNEI. Trimming removed 5 bases from V and 6 bases from J; junction bases left unmatched: 4. CDR3 DNA sequence: TGTGCCAGCAGTAACCGGGACAGGGGCAATGAGCAGTTCTTC. This translates into CASSNRDRGNEQFF.

The chain combines TRBV19 with TRBJ1-6; D ambiguous. The CDR3 consists of 14 residues. V was clipped by 0 bases and J by 6 bases, with 6 bases between them. CDR1 and CDR2 from the germline V gene are LNHDA and SQIVND (reference sequence). CDR3 amino acids: CASSIESFNSPLHF. DNA of the CDR3: TGTGCCAGTAGTATAGAGAGTTTTAATTCACCCCTCCACTTT.

The chain uses TRBV4-1 and TRBJ1-1; D remains ambiguous. This CDR3 is built from 19 residues. The germline CDR1 and CDR2 sequences are MGHRA and YSYEKL. V shed 1 base and J shed 0 bases, with 21 bases lying between them. The CDR3 sequence: CASSQAPGMPAGLNTEAFF. The CDR3 nucleotides are TGCGCCAGCAGCCAAGCCCCAGGCATGCCAGCAGGCTTGAACACTGAAGCTTTCTTT.

This clone has only a few counts. CDR3 sequence: CASSLYRGSYEQYF. The CDR3 DNA reads TGTGCCAGCAGCTTATACAGGGGTTCCTACGAGCAGTACTTC. V is TRBV7-8 and J is TRBJ2-7; 7 bases align to TRBD1. J gave up 1 base and V 2 bases, and 2 bases lay outside the gene matches. The length of the CDR3 is 14 residues. Germline V gives CDR1 SGHVS, CDR2 FQNEAQ. The variable domain in full, with the rest retrieved from reference TRBV7-8 and TRBJ2-7, is GAGVSQSPRYKVAKRGQDVALRCDPISGHVSLFWYQQALGQGPEFLTYFQNEAQLDKSGLPSDRFFAERPEGSVSTLKIQRTQQEDSAVYLCASSLYRGSYEQYFGPGTRLTVT.

The chain recombines TRBV10-3 with TRBJ2-7; 11 nucleotides line up with TRBD1. The trim removed 4 bases at V and 2 bases at J, leaving 7 bases unmatched. The CDR3 spans 16 residues. The germline CDR1 and CDR2 sequences are ENHRY and SYGVKD. The chain's CDR3 is CAISVSGTGGTYEQYF. The CDR3 region has the DNA TGTGCCATCAGTGTCTCAGGGACAGGGGGAACCTACGAGCAGTACTTC.

CDR3 protein: CASSPSAEIRNDWYF. The CDR3 region has the DNA TGCGCCAGCAGCCCCTCTGCAGAAATCCGTAATGATTGGTATTTT. The rearrangement links TRBV5-1 to TRBJ2-3; no clear D gene. Germline lookup yields CDR1 SGHRS and CDR2 YFSETQ. This CDR3 spans 15 amino acids. V was clipped by 4 bases and J by 14 bases, with 26 bases between them.

This clone appeared once. The J gene is TRBJ1-1, the V gene TRBV5-5; D is unclear. Looked up from germline, CDR1 is SGHKS and CDR2 is YYEKEE (reference sequence). V was shortened by 0 bases and J by 7 bases, with 13 bases between the two germline ends. This CDR3 spans 14 amino acids. CDR3 nucleotide sequence: TGTGCCAGCAGCTTGGATGGCAGGACTTATGAAGCTTTCTTT. It codes for CASSLDGRTYEAFF.

The CDR3 nucleotides are TGTGCCAGCAGGCGGGCCTCGGAAGTCTATGGCTACACCTTC. Protein sequence: CASRRASEVYGYTF. V gene TRBV27 combines with J gene TRBJ1-2; D not resolved. There are 14 residues in the CDR3. Germline CDR1 and CDR2: MNHEY and SMNVEV (reference sequence). Between the trimmed V and J ends, which lost 6 bases and 4 bases, there was a span of 15 bases.

This rearrangement joins TRBV18 to TRBJ1-1; D is possibly TRBD1 (5 bases). The germline gives CDR1 KGHSH, CDR2 LQKENI. With 3 bases removed from V and 0 bases from J, the gap between germline ends came to 11 bases. The CDR3 extends over 15 amino acids. CDR3 amino acids: CASSPTRQMNTEAFF. DNA of the CDR3: TGTGCCAGCTCACCGACTCGACAGATGAACACTGAAGCTTTCTTT.

The chain uses TRBV7-2 and TRBJ2-1; TRBD1 agrees at 11 bases. Germline loops: CDR1 SGHTA, CDR2 FQGNSA. J lost 10 bases, V lost 4 bases, and 9 bases had no gene match. The CDR3 extends over 15 amino acids. CDR3 sequence: CASSSRDRGSGEQFF. CDR3 nucleotides: TGTGCCAGCAGCTCCCGGGACAGGGGGTCGGGGGAGCAGTTCTTC.

CDR3 region: CASSPRAGGSFDTQYF. CDR3 bases: TGTGCCAGCAGCCCCAGGGCGGGGGGCAGTTTCGATACGCAGTATTTT. The V and J genes are TRBV7-2 and TRBJ2-3; the match to TRBD2 covers 8 bases. Germline CDR1 SGHTA, CDR2 FQGNSA. With V trimmed by 5 bases and J by 6 bases, 13 bases remained unmatched. CDR3 length: 16 amino acids.

V gene TRBV12-3 or TRBV12-4 combines with J gene TRBJ1-2; perhaps TRBD1 as D (5 bases). This CDR3 spans 11 amino acids. Trimming pared 1 base from V and 8 bases from J, leaving 5 bases between. In DNA, the CDR3 is TGTGCCAGCAGTTTAGGGACAGGCTACACCTTC. This encodes CASSLGTGYTF.

The V call is TRBV10-2, the J call TRBJ1-5, with 9 bases identical to TRBD1. The CDR3 extends over 14 amino acids. J was trimmed by 4 bases and V by 3 bases; bases with no gene match: 1. The germline CDR1 and CDR2 sequences are WSHSY and SAAADI. The CDR3 DNA follows: TGCGCCAGCAGTGACGACAGGGGGAATCAGCCCCAGCATTTT. The encoded protein is CASSDDRGNQPQHF.

The chain is built from TRBV12-3 or TRBV12-4 and TRBJ1-2; possible D gene TRBD1, 5 bases. CDR3 length: 12 amino acids. Trimming cost V 6 bases and J 4 bases, with 9 bases left between them. CDR3 in amino acids: CASRNGGYGYTF. CDR3 sequence (DNA): TGTGCCAGCAGAAACGGGGGCTATGGCTACACCTTC.

This clone was observed once. V is TRBV7-8 and J is TRBJ2-7; possibly TRBD1 for D (6 bases). V gave up 5 bases and J gave up 3 bases, with 11 bases separating them. CDR3 length: 13 amino acids. Germline values: CDR1 SGHVS, CDR2 FQNEAQ. The CDR3 region is CASSAGQFYEQYF. In DNA, the CDR3 is TGTGCCAGCAGCGCCGGACAGTTCTACGAGCAGTACTTC.

The chain carries TRBV19 and TRBJ2-7; 10 nucleotides align to TRBD1. Looked up from germline, CDR1 is LNHDA and CDR2 is SQIVND (reference sequence). The CDR3 is 15 amino acids. With 6 bases clipped from V and 7 bases from J, the junction kept 12 bases outside the gene matches. The CDR3 spells CASSPGRQGAEEQYF. CDR3 DNA sequence: TGTGCCAGTAGCCCCGGAAGACAGGGGGCGGAAGAGCAGTACTTC. The full variable domain, in which reference TRBV19 and TRBJ2-7 provide the parts outside the CDR3, is DGGITQSPKYLFRKEGQNVTLSCEQNLNHDAMYWYRQDPGQGLRLIYYSQIVNDFQKGDIAEGYSVSREKKESFPLTVTSAQKNPTAFYLCASSPGRQGAEEQYFGPGTRLTVT.